Included here is one T cell receptor beta chain sequence, with context. Its antigen is not identified. The method was immunoSEQ multiplex PCR; TCRdb's version includes in-frame clones alone and lacks a portion of them. The sample shows 45,000 to 55,000 clones, 70% to 85% of them seen only once. The sample belongs to a study of a mutant IDH1 vaccine in newly diagnosed glioma. Time point noted: week 47, end of study. Doses comprised 300 ug of mutant IDH1 20-mer peptide each, plus topical imiquimod. The astrocytomas were IDH1-mutant, ATRX-negative, and WHO grade 3 or 4. The sequences come from PBMCs, collected from a glioma patient whose treatment included an IDH1 peptide vaccine. This TCR derives from a woman in her twenties or thirties with glioma. Some clones in this sample may be carry-over from other donors' samples.

The CDR3 DNA reads as TGTGCCAGCAGCTTAGTAGGGGTTGGGAATCAGCCCCAGCATTTT. Translating it yields CASSLVGVGNQPQHF. The V call is TRBV7-9, the J call TRBJ1-5; D is possibly TRBD1 (5 bases). CDR1 is SEHNR, CDR2 FQNEAQ, per germline (reference sequence). V lost 1 base, J lost 4 bases, and 11 bases lay in between. The CDR3 is 15 residues long.